Sequencing of this T cell receptor (beta chain) was carried out in a study of CD8 T cells in Susac syndrome. Study outcomes and limitations: The authors acknowledged that their TCR sequencing and HLA analysis involved a relatively small number of individuals.

The authors sequenced TCR beta from blood CD8+ and CD4+ T cells. It was negative isolation that provided the CD8+ and CD4+ T cells, whereas TEMRA cells were enriched by FACS. CDR1 is SGHTA and CDR2 is FQGTGA in the germline V gene. This CDR3 is built from 13 residues. Trimming shortened V by 8 bases and J by 4 bases, and 14 bases separated the two germline ends. This clonotype was seen just once. Its antigen is not identified. The authors reverse transcribed roughly 0.45 to 1 ug RNA with random hexamers. Amplification of TCR beta CDR3 spanned 54 Vbeta and 13 Jbeta via immunoSEQ multiplex PCR. TCRdb fed the immunoSEQ multiplex PCR reads into MiXCR, producing one record per CDR3 protein. The sample has hundreds of thousands of distinct CDR3 sequences; roughly 90% are singletons.

Sequencing used CD8+ T cells from PBMCs. The V gene is TRBV7-3, the J gene TRBJ1-1; D possibly corresponds to TRBD1 (6 bases). This TCR was recovered from a human donor with multiple sclerosis. CDR3 amino acids: CASGTGYGTEAFF. The CDR3 bases are TGTGCCAGCGGTACAGGGTACGGCACTGAAGCTTTCTTT. The variable domain in full, completed from reference TRBV7-3 and TRBJ1-1, reads GAGVSQTPSNKVTEKGKYVELRCDPISGHTALYWYRQSLGQGPEFLIYFQGTGAADDSGLPNDRFFAVRPEGSVSTLKIQRTERGDSAVYLCASGTGYGTEAFFGQGTRLTVV.